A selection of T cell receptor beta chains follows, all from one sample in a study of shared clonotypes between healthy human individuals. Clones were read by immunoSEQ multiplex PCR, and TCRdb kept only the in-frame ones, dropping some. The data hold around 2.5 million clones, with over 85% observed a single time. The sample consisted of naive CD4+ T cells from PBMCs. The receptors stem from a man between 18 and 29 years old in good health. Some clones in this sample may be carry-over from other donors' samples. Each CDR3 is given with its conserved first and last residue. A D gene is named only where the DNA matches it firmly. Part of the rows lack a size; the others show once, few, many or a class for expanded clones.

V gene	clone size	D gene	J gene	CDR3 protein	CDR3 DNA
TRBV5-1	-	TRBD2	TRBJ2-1	CASSPEDLGGNEQFF	TGCGCCAGCAGCCCCGAAGACCTGGGGGGGAATGAGCAGTTCTTC
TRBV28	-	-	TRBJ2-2	CASSPPGTRTGELFF	TGTGCCAGCAGTCCCCCCGGGACCCGCACCGGGGAGCTGTTTTTT
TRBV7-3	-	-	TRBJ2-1	CASSLGYIPNEQFF	TGTGCCAGCAGCTTAGGGTATATCCCCAATGAGCAGTTCTTC
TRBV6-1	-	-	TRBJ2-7	CASSEVWAGDEQYF	TGTGCCAGCAGTGAAGTTTGGGCAGGAGACGAGCAGTACTTC
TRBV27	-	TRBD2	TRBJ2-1	CASSPSRGRKNEQFF	TGTGCCAGCAGTCCTTCACGCGGGAGGAAAAATGAGCAGTTCTTC
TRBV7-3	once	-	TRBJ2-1	CASSWAGSYNEQFF	TGTGCCAGCAGCTGGGCCGGGAGCTACAATGAGCAGTTCTTC
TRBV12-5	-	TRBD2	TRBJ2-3	CASGLGLAGGDTQYF	TGTGCTAGTGGCTTGGGACTAGCGGGAGGAGATACGCAGTATTTT
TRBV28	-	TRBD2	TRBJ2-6	CASSFHGGSSGANVLTF	TGTGCCAGCAGTTTCCACGGGGGGAGCTCTGGGGCCAACGTCCTGACTTTC
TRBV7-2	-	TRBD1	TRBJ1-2	CASSLQSRTGRPGYTF	TGTGCCAGCAGCTTACAGTCGAGGACAGGGCGGCCCGGCTACACCTTC
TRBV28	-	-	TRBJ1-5	CASAPATAGNQPQHF	TGTGCCAGTGCCCCCGCCACGGCAGGCAATCAGCCCCAGCATTTT
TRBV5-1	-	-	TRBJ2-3	CASSSANSYSDTQYF	TGCGCCAGCAGCTCCGCGAACAGTTACTCAGATACGCAGTATTTT
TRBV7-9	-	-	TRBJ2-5	CASSSRQGGGYQETQYF	TGTGCCAGCAGCTCCCGACAGGGAGGAGGGTACCAAGAGACCCAGTACTTC
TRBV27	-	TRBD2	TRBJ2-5	CASLGRARETQYF	TGTGCCAGCCTCGGGAGGGCCAGGGAGACCCAGTACTTC
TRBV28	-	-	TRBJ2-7	CASGGAAIYEQYF	TGTGCCAGCGGTGGAGCGGCTATATACGAGCAGTACTTC
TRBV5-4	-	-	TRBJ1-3	CASSLDSHSGNTIYF	TGTGCCAGCAGCCTTGACAGCCACTCTGGAAACACCATATATTTT
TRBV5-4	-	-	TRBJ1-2	CASSSRGDYGYTF	TGTGCCAGCAGCTCCAGGGGTGACTATGGCTACACCTTC
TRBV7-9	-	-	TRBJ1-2	CASSLVGSGYTF	TGTGCCAGCAGCTTAGTGGGGTCTGGCTACACCTTC
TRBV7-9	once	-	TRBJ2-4	CASSPDRLGVDIQYF	TGTGCCAGCAGCCCGGACCGGCTCGGTGTGGACATTCAGTACTTC
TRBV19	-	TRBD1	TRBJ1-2	CASSNRGAGYGYTF	TGTGCCAGTAGTAACAGGGGCGCCGGCTATGGCTACACCTTC
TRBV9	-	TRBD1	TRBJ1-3	CASSPGTVSGNTIYF	TGTGCCAGCAGCCCCGGGACAGTCTCTGGAAACACCATATATTTT
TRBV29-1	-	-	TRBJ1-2	CSVPGRNYGYTF	TGCAGCGTTCCGGGACGGAACTATGGCTACACCTTC
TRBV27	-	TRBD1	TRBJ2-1	CASSEDRGLRQFF	TGTGCCAGCAGTGAGGACAGGGGGCTTAGGCAGTTCTTC
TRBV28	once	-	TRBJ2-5	CASSMLETQYF	TGTGCCAGCAGTATGCTAGAGACCCAGTACTTC
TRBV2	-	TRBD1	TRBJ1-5	CASSRDRESNQPQHF	TGTGCCAGCAGCCGGGACAGGGAGAGCAATCAGCCCCAGCATTTT
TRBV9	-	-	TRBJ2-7	CASSVAGGTYEQYF	TGTGCCAGCAGCGTAGCGGGGGGCACCTACGAGCAGTACTTC
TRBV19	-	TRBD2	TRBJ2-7	CASKAGGLTYEQYF	TGTGCCAGTAAAGCGGGAGGGCTCACCTACGAGCAGTACTTC
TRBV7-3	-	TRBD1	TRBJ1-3	CASSLSGQLSGNTIYF	TGTGCCAGCAGCTTATCGGGACAGCTCTCTGGAAACACCATATATTTT